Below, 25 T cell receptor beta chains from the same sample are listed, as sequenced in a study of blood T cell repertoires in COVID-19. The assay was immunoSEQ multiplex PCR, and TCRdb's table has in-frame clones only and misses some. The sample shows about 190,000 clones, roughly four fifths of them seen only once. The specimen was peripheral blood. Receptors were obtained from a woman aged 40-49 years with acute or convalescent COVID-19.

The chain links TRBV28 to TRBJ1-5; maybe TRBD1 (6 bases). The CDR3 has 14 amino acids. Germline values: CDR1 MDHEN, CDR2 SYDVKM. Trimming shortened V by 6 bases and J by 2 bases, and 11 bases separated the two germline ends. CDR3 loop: CASSPGHGNQPQHF. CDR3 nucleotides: TGTGCCAGCAGCCCGGGACACGGCAATCAGCCCCAGCATTTT.

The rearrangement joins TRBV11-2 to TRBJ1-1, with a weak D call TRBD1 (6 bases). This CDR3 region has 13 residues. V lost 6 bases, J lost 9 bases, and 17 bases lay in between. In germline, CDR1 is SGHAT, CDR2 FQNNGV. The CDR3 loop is CASSHSTGQKAFF. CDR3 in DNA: TGTGCCAGCAGTCACAGTACGGGACAAAAAGCTTTCTTT.

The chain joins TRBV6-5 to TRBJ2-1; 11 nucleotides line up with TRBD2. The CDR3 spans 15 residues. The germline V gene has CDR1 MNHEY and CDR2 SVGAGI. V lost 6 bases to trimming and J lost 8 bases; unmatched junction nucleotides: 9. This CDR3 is CASRETSGISDEQFF. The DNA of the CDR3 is TGTGCCAGCAGGGAGACTAGCGGGATCTCAGATGAGCAGTTCTTC.

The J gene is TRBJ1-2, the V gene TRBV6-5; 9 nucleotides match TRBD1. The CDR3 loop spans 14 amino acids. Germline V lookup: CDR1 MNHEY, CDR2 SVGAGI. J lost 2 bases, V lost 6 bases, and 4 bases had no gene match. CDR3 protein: CASRLGTGNYGYTF. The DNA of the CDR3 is TGTGCCAGCAGACTCGGGACAGGGAACTATGGCTACACCTTC.

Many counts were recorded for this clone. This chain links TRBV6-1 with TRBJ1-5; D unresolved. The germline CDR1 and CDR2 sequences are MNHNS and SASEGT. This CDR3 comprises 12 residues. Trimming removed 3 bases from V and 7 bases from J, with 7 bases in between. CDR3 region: CASSDGFQPQHF. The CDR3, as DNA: TGTGCCAGCAGTGACGGGTTCCAGCCCCAGCATTTT.

CDR3 nucleotide sequence: TGTGCCAGCAGCTTGCCAGGGGTTAACACTGAAGCTTTCTTT. It translates to CASSLPGVNTEAFF. V usage is TRBV5-6 and J usage is TRBJ1-1; TRBD1 is a possible D gene (6 bases). The germline V and J ends were trimmed by 1 base and 2 bases, with 9 bases remaining between them. The CDR3 sequence is 14 residues long. Germline loops: CDR1 SGHDT, CDR2 YYEEEE.

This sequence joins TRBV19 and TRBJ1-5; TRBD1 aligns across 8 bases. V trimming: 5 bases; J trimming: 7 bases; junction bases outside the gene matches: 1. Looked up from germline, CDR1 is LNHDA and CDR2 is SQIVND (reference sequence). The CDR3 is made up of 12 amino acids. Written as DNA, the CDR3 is TGTGCCAGTAGTGACAGGGGCCAGCCCCAGCATTTT. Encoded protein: CASSDRGQPQHF.

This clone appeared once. The CDR3 region has the DNA TGTGCCAGCGGAGAACACGGGACAGGGAGGAACACTGAAGCTTTCTTT. As protein: CASGEHGTGRNTEAFF. The chain uses TRBV7-9 and TRBJ1-1, with TRBD1 matching 9 bases. V lost 8 bases to trimming and J lost 1 base; unmatched junction nucleotides: 11. Germline V lookup: CDR1 SEHNR, CDR2 FQNEAQ (reference sequence). The CDR3 runs 16 residues.

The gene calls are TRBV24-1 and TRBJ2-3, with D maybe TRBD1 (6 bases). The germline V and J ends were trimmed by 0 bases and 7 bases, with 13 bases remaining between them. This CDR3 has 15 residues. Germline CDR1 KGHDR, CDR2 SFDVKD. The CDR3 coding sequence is TGTGCCACCAGTGATTTGAGGGGGAGTGCGAATACGCAGTATTTT. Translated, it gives CATSDLRGSANTQYF.

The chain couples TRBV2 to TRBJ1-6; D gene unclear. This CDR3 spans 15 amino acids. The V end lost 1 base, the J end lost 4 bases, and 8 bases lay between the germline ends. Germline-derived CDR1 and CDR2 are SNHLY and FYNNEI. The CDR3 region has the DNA TGTGCCAGCAGTGAAGGGCAGATTTATAATTCACCCCTCCACTTT. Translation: CASSEGQIYNSPLHF.

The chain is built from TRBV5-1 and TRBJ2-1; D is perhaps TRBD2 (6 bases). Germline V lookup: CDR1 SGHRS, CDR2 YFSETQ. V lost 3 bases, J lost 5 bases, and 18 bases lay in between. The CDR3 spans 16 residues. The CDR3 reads CASSSLPVSGDNEQFF. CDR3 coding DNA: TGCGCCAGCAGCTCGCTCCCCGTGTCGGGGGACAATGAGCAGTTCTTC.

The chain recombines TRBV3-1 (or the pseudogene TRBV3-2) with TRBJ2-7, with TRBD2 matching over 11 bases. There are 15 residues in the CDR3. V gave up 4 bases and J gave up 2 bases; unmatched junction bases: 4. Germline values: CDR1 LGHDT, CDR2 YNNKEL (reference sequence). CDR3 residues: CASSPASGGTYEQYF. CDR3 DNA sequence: TGTGCCAGCAGCCCGGCTAGCGGGGGGACCTACGAGCAGTACTTC.

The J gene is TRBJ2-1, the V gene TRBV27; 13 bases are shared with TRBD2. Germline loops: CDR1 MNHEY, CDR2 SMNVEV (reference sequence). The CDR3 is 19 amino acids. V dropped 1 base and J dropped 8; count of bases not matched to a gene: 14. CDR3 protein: CASSLWGPRLAGGRDEQFF. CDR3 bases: TGTGCCAGCAGTTTATGGGGGCCCCGACTAGCGGGGGGCCGTGATGAGCAGTTCTTC.

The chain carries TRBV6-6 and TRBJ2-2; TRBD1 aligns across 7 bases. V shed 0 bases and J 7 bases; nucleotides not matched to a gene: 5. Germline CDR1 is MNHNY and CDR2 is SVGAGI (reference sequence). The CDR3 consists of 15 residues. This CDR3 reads CASSYSPGGGGELFF. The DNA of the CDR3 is TGTGCCAGCAGTTACTCTCCAGGGGGTGGCGGGGAGCTGTTTTTT.

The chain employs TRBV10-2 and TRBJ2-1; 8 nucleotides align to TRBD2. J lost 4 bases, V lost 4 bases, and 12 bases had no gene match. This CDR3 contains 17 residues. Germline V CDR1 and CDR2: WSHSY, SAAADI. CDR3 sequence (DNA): TGCGCCAGCAGTGGGCACGGGTCGGAGCGGGGGTACAATGAGCAGTTCTTC. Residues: CASSGHGSERGYNEQFF.

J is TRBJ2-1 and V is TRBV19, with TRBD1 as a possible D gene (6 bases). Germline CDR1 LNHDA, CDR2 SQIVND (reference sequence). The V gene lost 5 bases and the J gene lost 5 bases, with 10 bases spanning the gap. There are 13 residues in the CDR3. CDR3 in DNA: TGTGCCAGTAGTTTGCAGGGGAACAATGAGCAGTTCTTC. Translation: CASSLQGNNEQFF.

CDR3 in DNA: TGTGCCAGCAGTCCCCTCCCCGGGGAGCTGTTTTTT. Its translation is CASSPLPGELFF. The chain is built from TRBV27 and TRBJ2-2; D is undetermined. The V end lost 5 bases, the J end lost 6 bases, and 7 bases lay between the germline ends. The CDR3 runs 12 residues. Germline V gives CDR1 MNHEY, CDR2 SMNVEV (reference sequence).

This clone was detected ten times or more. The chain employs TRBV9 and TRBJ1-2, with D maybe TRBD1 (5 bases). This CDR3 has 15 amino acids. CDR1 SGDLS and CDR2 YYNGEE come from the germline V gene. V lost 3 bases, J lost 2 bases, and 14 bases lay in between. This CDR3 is CASSETTAANYGYTF. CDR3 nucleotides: TGTGCCAGCAGCGAAACGACAGCCGCAAACTATGGCTACACCTTC.

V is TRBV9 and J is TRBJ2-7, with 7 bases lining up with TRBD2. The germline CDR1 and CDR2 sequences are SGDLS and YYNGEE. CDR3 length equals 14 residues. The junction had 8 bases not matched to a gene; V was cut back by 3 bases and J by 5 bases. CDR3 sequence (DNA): TGTGCCAGCAGCGCTGGGGGGGACGGGAACGAGCAGTACTTC. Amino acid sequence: CASSAGGDGNEQYF.

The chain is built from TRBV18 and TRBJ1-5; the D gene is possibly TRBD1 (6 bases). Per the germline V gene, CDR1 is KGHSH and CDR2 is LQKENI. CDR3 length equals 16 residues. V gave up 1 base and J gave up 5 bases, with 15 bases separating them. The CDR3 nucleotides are TGTGCCAGCTCACCACGGGCGGGGGGGGCTTATCAGCCCCAGCATTTT. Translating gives CASSPRAGGAYQPQHF.

Written as DNA, the CDR3 is TGTGCCAGCAGTGGGACAAGCTACTATGGCTACACCTTC. This translates into CASSGTSYYGYTF. V and J are TRBV2 and TRBJ1-2; D might be TRBD1 (5 bases). The CDR3 totals 13 residues. With 4 bases removed from V and 3 bases from J, the gap between germline ends came to 9 bases. The V gene's germline CDR1 is SNHLY and CDR2 FYNNEI.

CDR3 sequence: CATEDRMNTEAFF. The CDR3 DNA reads as TGTGCCACCGAGGACAGAATGAACACTGAAGCTTTCTTT. The chain joins TRBV19 to TRBJ1-1; the D gene is possibly TRBD1 (6 bases). V lost 10 bases and J 0 bases, leaving 12 bases between the germline ends. The germline V gene has CDR1 LNHDA and CDR2 SQIVND (reference sequence). This CDR3 is built from 13 residues.

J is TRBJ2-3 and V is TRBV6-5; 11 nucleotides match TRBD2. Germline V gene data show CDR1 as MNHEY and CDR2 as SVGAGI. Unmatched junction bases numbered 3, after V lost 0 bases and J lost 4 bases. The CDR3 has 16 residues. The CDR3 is CASSYSLAGGADTQYF. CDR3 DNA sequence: TGTGCCAGCAGTTACTCCTTAGCGGGAGGGGCAGATACGCAGTATTTT.

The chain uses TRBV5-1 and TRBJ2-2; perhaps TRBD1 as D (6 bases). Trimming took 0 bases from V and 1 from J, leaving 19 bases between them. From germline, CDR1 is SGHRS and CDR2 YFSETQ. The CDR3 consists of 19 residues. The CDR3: CASSLAGQSRQVNTGELFF. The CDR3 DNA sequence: TGCGCCAGCAGCTTGGCCGGTCAATCGAGACAGGTGAACACCGGGGAGCTGTTTTTT.

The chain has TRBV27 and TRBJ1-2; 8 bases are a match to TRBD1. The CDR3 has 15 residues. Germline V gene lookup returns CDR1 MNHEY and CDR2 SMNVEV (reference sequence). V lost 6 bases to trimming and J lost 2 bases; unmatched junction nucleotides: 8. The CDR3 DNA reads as TGTGCCAGCAGACGGACAGGGTCGCTAAACTATGGCTACACCTTC. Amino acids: CASRRTGSLNYGYTF.